This TCR beta chain was sequenced during a study of T cells in Graves' hyperthyroidism and ophthalmopathy. Amplification targeted TCR beta CDR3 regions from RNA transcripts. HTBI primers drove first-round RT-PCR of the TCR CDR3. TCRdb ran MiXCR on the multiplex PCR reads and lists one entry per CDR3 protein. The table lists more than 600,000 distinct CDR3 sequences, 16% of them singletons, with about 8.4% in the top ten. Overall study findings and caveats: Researchers report that a 13 V-J model separated ophthalmopathy from stable hyperthyroidism.

Researchers barred patients who had uncontrolled infection, other autoimmune disease, pregnancy or lactation. About this clonotype itself: What it recognizes is unknown.

Germline CDR1 is LGHNA and CDR2 is YNFKEQ. With 0 bases removed from V and 4 bases from J, the gap between germline ends came to 13 bases. This CDR3 has 15 residues. The TCR was taken from a man aged 18 to 35 with Graves' hyperthyroidism. The source material was blood. The rearrangement links TRBV4-2 to TRBJ2-7; possibly TRBD1 for D (5 bases). CDR3: CASSQDPDRPYEQYF. DNA for the CDR3: TGTGCCAGCAGCCAAGACCCCGACAGACCATACGAGCAGTACTTC.